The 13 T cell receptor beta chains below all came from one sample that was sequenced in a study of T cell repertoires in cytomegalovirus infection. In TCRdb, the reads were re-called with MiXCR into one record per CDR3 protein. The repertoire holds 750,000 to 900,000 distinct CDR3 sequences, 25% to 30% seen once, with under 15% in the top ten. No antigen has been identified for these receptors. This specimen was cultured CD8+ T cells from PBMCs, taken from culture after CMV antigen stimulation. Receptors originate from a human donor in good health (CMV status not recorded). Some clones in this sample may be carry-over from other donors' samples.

CDR3: CASSPGYGELFF. CDR3 sequence (DNA): TGTGCCAGCAGTCCAGGGTATGGGGAGCTGTTTTTT. The V gene is TRBV6-5, the J gene TRBJ2-2, with TRBD1 as a possible D gene (5 bases). Trimming pared 5 bases from V and 8 bases from J, leaving 9 bases between. Germline values: CDR1 MNHEY, CDR2 SVGAGI. The CDR3 is 12 residues long.

In DNA form, the CDR3 reads TGTGCCATCAAACGGGGCGAAACAGATACGCAGTATTTT. This sequence encodes CAIKRGETDTQYF. The chain couples TRBV10-3 to TRBJ2-3; D may be TRBD1 or TRBD2 (5 bases each). Germline loops: CDR1 ENHRY, CDR2 SYGVKD. This CDR3 has 13 residues. V gave up 7 bases and J gave up 3 bases, with 11 bases separating them.

The CDR3: CATSRGRNYGYTF. CDR3 sequence (DNA): TGTGCCACCTCGCGGGGCAGGAACTATGGCTACACCTTC. The rearrangement uses TRBV14 and TRBJ1-2; the D gene is possibly TRBD1 (5 bases). In germline, CDR1 is SGHDN, CDR2 FVKESK. V was trimmed by 10 bases and J by 2 bases, leaving 14 bases between them. This CDR3 is built from 13 residues.

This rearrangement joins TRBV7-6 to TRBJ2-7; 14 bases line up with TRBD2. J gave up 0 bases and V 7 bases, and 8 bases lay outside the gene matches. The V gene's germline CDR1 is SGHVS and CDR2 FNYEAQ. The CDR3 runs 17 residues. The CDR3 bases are TGTGCCAGCACCGGACTAGCGGGGGGTAGTAGCTCCTACGAGCAGTACTTC. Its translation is CASTGLAGGSSSYEQYF. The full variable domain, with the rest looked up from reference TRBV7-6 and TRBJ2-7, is GAGVSQSPRYKVTKRGQDVALRCDPISGHVSLYWYRQALGQGPEFLTYFNYEAQQDKSGLPNDRFSAERPEGSISTLTIQRTEQRDSAMYRCASTGLAGGSSSYEQYFGPGTRLTVT.

The CDR3 is CATSSPAPGPYEQYF. The CDR3 DNA follows: TGTGCCACCAGCTCCCCCGCCCCGGGACCTTACGAGCAGTACTTC. J is TRBJ2-7 and V is TRBV15, with D tentatively TRBD1 or TRBD2 (5 bases each). Per germline, CDR1 LNHNV and CDR2 YYDKDF (reference sequence). The CDR3 has 15 residues. Trimming left V 5 bases short and J 4 bases short, with 18 bases between.

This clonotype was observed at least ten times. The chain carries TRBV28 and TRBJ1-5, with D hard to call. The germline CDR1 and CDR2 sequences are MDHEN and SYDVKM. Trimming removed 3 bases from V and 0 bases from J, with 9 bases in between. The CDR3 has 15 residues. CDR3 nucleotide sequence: TGTGCCAGCAGTTTTTCGGGGTATAGCAATCAGCCCCAGCATTTT. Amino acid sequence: CASSFSGYSNQPQHF.

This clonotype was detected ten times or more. CDR3 sequence reads: CASSLDGYSGNTIYF. The CDR3 DNA is TGTGCCAGCAGCTTAGACGGCTACTCTGGAAACACCATATATTTT. The chain recombines TRBV7-6 with TRBJ1-3; D gene ambiguous. Germline V gene sequence: CDR1 SGHVS, CDR2 FNYEAQ. Trimming removed 1 base at V and 0 bases at J, with 7 bases between. The CDR3 consists of 15 residues.

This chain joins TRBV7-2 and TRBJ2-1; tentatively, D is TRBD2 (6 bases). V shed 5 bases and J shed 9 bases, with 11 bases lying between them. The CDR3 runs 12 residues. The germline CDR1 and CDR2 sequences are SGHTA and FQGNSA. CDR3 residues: CASSPRRAEQFF. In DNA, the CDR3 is TGTGCCAGCAGCCCCAGGAGGGCTGAGCAGTTCTTC.

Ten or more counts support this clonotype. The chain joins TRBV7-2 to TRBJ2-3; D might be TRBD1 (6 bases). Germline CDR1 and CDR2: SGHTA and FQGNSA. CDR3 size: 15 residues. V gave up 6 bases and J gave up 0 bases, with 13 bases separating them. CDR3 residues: CASSTGQSSTDTQYF. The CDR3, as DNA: TGTGCCAGCAGTACCGGACAGAGTAGCACAGATACGCAGTATTTT.

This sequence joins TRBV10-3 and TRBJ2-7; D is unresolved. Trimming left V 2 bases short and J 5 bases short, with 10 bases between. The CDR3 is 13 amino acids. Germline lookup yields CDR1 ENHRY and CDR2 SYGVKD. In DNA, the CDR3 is TGTGCCATCAGTGAGGATGCTTGGCACGAGCAGTACTTC. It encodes CAISEDAWHEQYF.

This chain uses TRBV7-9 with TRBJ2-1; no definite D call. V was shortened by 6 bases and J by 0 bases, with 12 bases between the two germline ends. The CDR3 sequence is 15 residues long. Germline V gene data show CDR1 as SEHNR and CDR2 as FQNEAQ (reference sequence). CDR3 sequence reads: CASSPLRVSYNEQFF. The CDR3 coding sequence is TGTGCCAGCAGTCCCCTAAGGGTCTCCTACAATGAGCAGTTCTTC.

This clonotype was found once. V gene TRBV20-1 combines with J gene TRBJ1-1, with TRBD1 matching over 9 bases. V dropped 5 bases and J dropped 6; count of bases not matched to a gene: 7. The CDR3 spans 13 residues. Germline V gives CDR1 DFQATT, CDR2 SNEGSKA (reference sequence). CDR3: CSARDRERAEAFF. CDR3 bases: TGCAGTGCTCGGGACAGGGAAAGGGCTGAAGCTTTCTTT.

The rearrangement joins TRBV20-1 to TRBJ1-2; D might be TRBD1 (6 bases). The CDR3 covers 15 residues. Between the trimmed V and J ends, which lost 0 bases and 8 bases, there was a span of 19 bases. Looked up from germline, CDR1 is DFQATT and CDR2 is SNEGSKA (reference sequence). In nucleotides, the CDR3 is TGCAGTGCTAGAGACTGGACAGATTCGCGGGCGGGCTACACCTTC. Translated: CSARDWTDSRAGYTF.